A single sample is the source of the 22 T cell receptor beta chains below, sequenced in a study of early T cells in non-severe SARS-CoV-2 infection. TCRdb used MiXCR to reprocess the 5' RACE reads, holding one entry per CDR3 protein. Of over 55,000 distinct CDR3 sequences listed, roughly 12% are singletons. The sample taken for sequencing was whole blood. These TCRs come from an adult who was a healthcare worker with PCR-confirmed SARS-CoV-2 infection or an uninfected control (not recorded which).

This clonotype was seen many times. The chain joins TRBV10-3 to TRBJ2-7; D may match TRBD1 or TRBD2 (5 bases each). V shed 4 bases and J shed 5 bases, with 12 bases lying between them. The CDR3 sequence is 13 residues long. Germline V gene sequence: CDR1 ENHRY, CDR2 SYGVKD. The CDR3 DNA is TGTGCCATCAGTGGGGCAGGGACGGACGAGCAGTACTTC. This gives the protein CAISGAGTDEQYF.

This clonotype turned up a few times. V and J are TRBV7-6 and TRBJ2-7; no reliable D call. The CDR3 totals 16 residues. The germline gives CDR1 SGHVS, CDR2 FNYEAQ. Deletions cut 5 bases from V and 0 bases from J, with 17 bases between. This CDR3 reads CASSAQDVSISYEQYF. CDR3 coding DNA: TGTGCCAGCAGCGCCCAGGACGTATCGATCTCCTACGAGCAGTACTTC.

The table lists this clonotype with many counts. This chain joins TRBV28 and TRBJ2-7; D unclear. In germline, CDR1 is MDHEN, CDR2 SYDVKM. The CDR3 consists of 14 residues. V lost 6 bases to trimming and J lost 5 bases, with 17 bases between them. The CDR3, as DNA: TGTGCCAGCAGCCCAAACTCGCGGTTCGACGAGCAGTACTTC. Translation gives CASSPNSRFDEQYF.

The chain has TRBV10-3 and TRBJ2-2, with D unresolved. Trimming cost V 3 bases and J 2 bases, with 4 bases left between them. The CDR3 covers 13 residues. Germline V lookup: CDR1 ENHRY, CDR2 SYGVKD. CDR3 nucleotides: TGTGCCATCAGTGACCCCAACACCGGGGAGCTGTTTTTT. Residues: CAISDPNTGELFF.

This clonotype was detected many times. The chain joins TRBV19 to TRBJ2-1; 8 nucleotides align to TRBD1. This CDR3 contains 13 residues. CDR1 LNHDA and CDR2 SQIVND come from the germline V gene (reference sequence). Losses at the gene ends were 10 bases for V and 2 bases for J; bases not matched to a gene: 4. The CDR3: CATNRGTYNEQFF. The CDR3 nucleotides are TGTGCCACCAACAGGGGGACCTACAATGAGCAGTTCTTC.

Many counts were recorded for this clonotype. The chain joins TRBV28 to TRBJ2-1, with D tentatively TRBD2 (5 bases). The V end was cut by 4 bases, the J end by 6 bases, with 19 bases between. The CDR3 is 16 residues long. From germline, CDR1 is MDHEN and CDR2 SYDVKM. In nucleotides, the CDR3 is TGTGCCAGCAGTTCGGTATATAGGACTTTAGGCAATGAGCAGTTCTTC. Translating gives CASSSVYRTLGNEQFF.

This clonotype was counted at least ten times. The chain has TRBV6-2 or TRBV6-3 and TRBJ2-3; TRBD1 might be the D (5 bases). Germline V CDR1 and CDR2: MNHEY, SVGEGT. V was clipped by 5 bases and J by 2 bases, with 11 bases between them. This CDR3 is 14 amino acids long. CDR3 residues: CASSIGHYTDTQYF. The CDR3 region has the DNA TGTGCCAGCAGTATCGGACACTACACAGATACGCAGTATTTT.

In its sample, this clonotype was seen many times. CDR3 sequence (DNA): TGTGCCAGCACCCCCTGGGACACCGGGGAGCTGTTTTTT. Its protein product is CASTPWDTGELFF. V usage is TRBV12-3 or TRBV12-4 and J usage is TRBJ2-2; D is unclear. The CDR3 is 13 amino acids. Trimming took off 7 bases at V and 3 bases at J, with 9 bases between the two ends.

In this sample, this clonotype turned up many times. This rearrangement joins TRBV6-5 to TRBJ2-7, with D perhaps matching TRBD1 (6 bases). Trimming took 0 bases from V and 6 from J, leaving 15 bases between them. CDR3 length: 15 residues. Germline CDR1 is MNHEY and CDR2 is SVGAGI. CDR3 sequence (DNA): TGTGCCAGCAGTTACTCGCAAGGACAGCCCGTCGAGCAGTACTTC. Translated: CASSYSQGQPVEQYF.

Here the CDR3 reads CASSYTVNTEAFF. Written as DNA, the CDR3 is TGTGCCAGCAGTTACACGGTGAACACTGAAGCTTTCTTT. The J gene is TRBJ1-1, the V gene TRBV12-3 or TRBV12-4, with D hard to call. V shed 4 bases and J shed 0 bases, with 6 bases lying between them. The CDR3 covers 13 residues.

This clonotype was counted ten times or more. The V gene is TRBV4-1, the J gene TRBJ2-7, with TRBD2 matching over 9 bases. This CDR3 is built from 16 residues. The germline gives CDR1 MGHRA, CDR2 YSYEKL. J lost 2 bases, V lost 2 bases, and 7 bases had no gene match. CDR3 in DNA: TGCGCCAGCAGCCAACAGCCGGGACTAGCTCCCTACGAGCAGTACTTC. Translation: CASSQQPGLAPYEQYF.

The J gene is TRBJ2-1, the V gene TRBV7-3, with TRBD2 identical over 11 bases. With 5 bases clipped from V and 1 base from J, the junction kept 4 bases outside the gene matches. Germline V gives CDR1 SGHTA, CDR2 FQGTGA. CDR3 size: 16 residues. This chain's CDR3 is CASSGSGGVSYNEQFF. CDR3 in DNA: TGTGCCAGCAGCGGTAGCGGGGGGGTATCCTACAATGAGCAGTTCTTC.

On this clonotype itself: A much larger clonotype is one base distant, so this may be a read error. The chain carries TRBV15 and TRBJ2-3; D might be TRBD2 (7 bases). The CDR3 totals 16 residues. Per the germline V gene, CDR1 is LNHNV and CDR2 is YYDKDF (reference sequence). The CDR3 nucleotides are TGTGCCACCAACAGAGGCAGGGGCGGGGGTACAGATACGCAGTATTTT. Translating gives CATNRGRGGGTDTQYF.

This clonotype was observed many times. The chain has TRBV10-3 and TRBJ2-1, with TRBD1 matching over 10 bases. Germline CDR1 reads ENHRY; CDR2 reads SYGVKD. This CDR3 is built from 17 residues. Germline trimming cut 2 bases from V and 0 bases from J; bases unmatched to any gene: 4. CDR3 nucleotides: TGTGCCATCAGTGAGGGTTGGACAGGGGGCTCCTACAATGAGCAGTTCTTC. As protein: CAISEGWTGGSYNEQFF.

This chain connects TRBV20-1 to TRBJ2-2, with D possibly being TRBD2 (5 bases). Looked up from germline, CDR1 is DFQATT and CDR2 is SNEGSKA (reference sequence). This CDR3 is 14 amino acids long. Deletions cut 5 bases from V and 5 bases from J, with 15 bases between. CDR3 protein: CSALLPRRTGELFF. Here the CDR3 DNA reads TGCAGTGCTCTACTACCTCGGAGGACCGGGGAGCTGTTTTTT.

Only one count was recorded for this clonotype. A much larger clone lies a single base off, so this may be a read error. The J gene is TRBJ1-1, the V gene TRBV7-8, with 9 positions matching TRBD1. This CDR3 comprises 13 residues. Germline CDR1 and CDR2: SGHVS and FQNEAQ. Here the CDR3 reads CAGRLGTGTEAFF. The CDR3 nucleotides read TGTGCCGGCAGACTGGGGACAGGGACTGAAGCTTTCTTT. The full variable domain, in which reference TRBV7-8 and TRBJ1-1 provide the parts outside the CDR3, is GAGVSQSPRYKVAKRGQDVALRCDPISGHVSLFWYQQALGQGPEFLTYFQNEAQLDKSGLPSDRFFAERPEGSVSTLKIQRTQQEDSAVYLCAGRLGTGTEAFFGQGTRLTVV.

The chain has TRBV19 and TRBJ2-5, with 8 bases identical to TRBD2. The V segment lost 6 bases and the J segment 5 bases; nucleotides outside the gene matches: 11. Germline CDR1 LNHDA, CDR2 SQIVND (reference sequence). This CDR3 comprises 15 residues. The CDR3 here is CASREWAGGRETQYF. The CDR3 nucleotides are TGTGCCAGTAGGGAATGGGCGGGAGGACGGGAGACCCAGTACTTC.

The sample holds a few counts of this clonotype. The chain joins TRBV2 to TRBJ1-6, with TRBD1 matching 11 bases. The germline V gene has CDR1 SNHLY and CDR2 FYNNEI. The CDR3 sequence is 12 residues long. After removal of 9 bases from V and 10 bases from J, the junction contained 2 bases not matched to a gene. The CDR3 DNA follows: TGTGCCAGAGGGACAGGGGGATCACCCCTCCACTTT. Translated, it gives CARGTGGSPLHF.

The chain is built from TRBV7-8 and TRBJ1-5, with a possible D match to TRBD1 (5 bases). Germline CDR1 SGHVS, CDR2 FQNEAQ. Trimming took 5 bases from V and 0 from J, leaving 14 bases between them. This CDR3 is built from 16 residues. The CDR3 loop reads CASSLLRQNSNQPQHF. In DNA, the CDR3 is TGTGCCAGCAGCCTCCTCCGACAGAATAGCAATCAGCCCCAGCATTTT.

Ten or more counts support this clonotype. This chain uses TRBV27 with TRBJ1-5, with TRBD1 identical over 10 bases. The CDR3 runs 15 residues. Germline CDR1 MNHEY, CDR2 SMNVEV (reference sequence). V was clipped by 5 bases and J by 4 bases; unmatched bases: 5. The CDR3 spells CASSLDRGGNQPQHF. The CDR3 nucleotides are TGTGCCAGCAGTCTGGACAGGGGGGGAAATCAGCCCCAGCATTTT.

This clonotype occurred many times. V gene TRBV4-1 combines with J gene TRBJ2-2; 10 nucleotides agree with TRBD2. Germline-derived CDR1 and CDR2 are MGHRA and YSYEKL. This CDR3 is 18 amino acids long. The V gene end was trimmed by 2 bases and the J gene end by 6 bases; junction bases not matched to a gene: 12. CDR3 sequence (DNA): TGCGCCAGCAGCCAAAGTCAGGGGTCTAGCGGGAGAGCCGGGGAGCTGTTTTTT. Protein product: CASSQSQGSSGRAGELFF.

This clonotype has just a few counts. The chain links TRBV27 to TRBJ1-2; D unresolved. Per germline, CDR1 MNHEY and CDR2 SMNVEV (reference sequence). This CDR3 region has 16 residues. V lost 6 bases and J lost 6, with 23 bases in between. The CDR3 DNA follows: TGTGCCAGCAGACCCCACTCCGGGATGTTGGAGCATGGCTACACCTTC. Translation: CASRPHSGMLEHGYTF.